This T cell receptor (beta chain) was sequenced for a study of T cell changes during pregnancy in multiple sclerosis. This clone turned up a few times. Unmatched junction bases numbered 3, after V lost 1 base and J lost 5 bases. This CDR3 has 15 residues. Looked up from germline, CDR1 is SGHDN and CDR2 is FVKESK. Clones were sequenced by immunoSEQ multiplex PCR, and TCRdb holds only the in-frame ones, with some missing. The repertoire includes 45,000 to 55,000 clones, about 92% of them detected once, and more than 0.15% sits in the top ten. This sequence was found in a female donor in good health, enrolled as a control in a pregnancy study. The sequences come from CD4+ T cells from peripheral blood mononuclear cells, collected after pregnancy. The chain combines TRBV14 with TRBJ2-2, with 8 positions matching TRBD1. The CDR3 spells CASSQVNRGTGELFF. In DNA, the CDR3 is TGTGCCAGCAGCCAAGTGAACAGGGGGACCGGGGAGCTGTTTTTT.